The source of this T cell receptor (beta chain) is a study of regulatory T cells in long-lasting Graves disease. This clonotype was detected many times. Arm-PCR of CDR3 regions and iRepertoire HTBI primers were the basis on which TCR beta libraries were built. In the original processing: Taken together, the samples had 60 to 80 TRBV and 13 to 15 TRBJ segments identified. One entry per CDR3 protein results from TCRdb running MiXCR on the multiplex PCR reads. Here the V and J calls rest on TCRdb's processing, not on the authors' analysis. The sample yields under 350,000 distinct CDR3 sequences, 22% seen once. The time point was: persistent/refractory GD, antithyroid drugs over 5 years with positive TRAb. RNA isolated from PBMCs was used to make the TCR library. This receptor was identified in a female donor with Graves disease. This specimen was peripheral blood mononuclear cells (PBMCs), taken when the disease was refractory, from a patient treated with antithyroid drugs.

The CDR3 sequence is CASSLVVGLAGYEQYF. The DNA of the CDR3 is TGTGCCAGCAGCTTAGTGGTGGGACTAGCGGGATACGAGCAGTACTTC. The chain carries TRBV7-8 and TRBJ2-7; 13 nucleotides match TRBD2. V trimming: 1 base; J trimming: 4 bases; junction bases outside the gene matches: 4. Per germline, CDR1 SGHVS and CDR2 FQNEAQ. This CDR3 is built from 16 residues.